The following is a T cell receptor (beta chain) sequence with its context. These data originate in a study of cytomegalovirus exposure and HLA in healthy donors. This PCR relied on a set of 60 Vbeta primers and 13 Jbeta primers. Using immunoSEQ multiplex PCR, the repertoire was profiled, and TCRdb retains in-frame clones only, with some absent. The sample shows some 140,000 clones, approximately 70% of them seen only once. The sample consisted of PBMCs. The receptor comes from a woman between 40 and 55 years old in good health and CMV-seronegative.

CDR3 in DNA: TGCAGCGGGTGGCAACGGGTTGCGGGCACTGAAGCTTTCTTT. Its translation: CSGWQRVAGTEAFF. The rearrangement uses TRBV29-1 and TRBJ1-1; D is unclear. This CDR3 region has 14 residues. Trimming removed 7 bases from V and 4 bases from J, with 19 bases in between. Germline CDR1 and CDR2: SQVTM and ANQGSEA.